One sample yielded the 31 T cell receptor beta chains listed below, sequenced in a study of blood T cell repertoires in COVID-19. This table comes from immunoSEQ multiplex PCR, and its TCRdb copy is limited to in-frame clones, with some not included. The data contain 100,000 or so clones, 75% to 85% of them singletons. Sequences were obtained from peripheral blood. The receptors derive from a human donor in a cohort sampled during active COVID-19.

The genes are TRBV28 and TRBJ2-3; D possibly corresponds to TRBD2 (6 bases). Per germline, CDR1 MDHEN and CDR2 SYDVKM. Deletions cut 5 bases from V and 2 bases from J, with 8 bases between. This CDR3 is 13 amino acids long. CDR3 protein: CASSPSDTDTQYF. The DNA for the CDR3 is TGTGCCAGCAGTCCTAGCGACACAGATACGCAGTATTTT.

V gene TRBV3-1 (or the pseudogene TRBV3-2) combines with J gene TRBJ2-2; tentative D call: TRBD2 (5 bases). The CDR3 covers 13 residues. The V end was cut by 8 bases, the J end by 0 bases, with 7 bases between. CDR1 is LGHDT and CDR2 is YNNKEL in the germline V gene (reference sequence). CDR3 nucleotides: TGTGCCAGCGGACTCGCGAACACCGGGGAGCTGTTTTTT. It encodes CASGLANTGELFF.

V is TRBV7-9 and J is TRBJ2-2; 9 bases map to TRBD1. J was trimmed by 6 bases and V by 6 bases; bases with no gene match: 5. This CDR3 region has 14 residues. Germline V CDR1 and CDR2: SEHNR, FQNEAQ (reference sequence). The CDR3 region has the DNA TGTGCCAGCAGACTGGACAGGGGTGCCGGGGAGCTGTTTTTT. It encodes CASRLDRGAGELFF.

The chain couples TRBV18 to TRBJ2-1; tentative D call: TRBD2 (5 bases). Germline lookup yields CDR1 KGHSH and CDR2 LQKENI. This CDR3 spans 13 amino acids. Trimming left V 3 bases short and J 8 bases short, with 11 bases between. The CDR3 protein is CASSPPGSDEQFF. The CDR3 bases are TGTGCCAGCTCACCCCCGGGGAGCGATGAGCAGTTCTTC.

This clone was found a few times. V usage is TRBV6-2 or TRBV6-3 and J usage is TRBJ2-1; 8 bases are shared with TRBD2. With V trimmed by 3 bases and J by 5 bases, 6 bases remained unmatched. The germline CDR1 and CDR2 sequences are MNHEY and SVGEGT. The CDR3 is 15 amino acids. The CDR3 spells CASSYRAGGHNEQFF. CDR3 sequence (DNA): TGTGCCAGCAGTTATCGGGCGGGAGGACACAATGAGCAGTTCTTC.

The genes are TRBV12-3 or TRBV12-4 and TRBJ2-7, with a possible D match to TRBD1 (5 bases). V shed 5 bases and J shed 6 bases, with 8 bases lying between them. The CDR3 has 11 amino acids. CDR3 loop: CASSDSPEQYF. The DNA of the CDR3 is TGTGCCAGCAGTGACAGCCCCGAGCAGTACTTC.

To note about this clone: Other nucleotide sequences in the sample specify the same CDR3. The J gene is TRBJ2-7, the V gene TRBV18; 7 positions agree with TRBD1. J lost 0 bases, V lost 1 base, and 3 bases had no gene match. The CDR3 consists of 15 residues. From germline, CDR1 is KGHSH and CDR2 LQKENI. The CDR3 DNA sequence: TGTGCCAGCTCACCACTCCGACAGGGCTCCTACGAGCAGTACTTC. Residues: CASSPLRQGSYEQYF. The whole variable domain, remainder taken from reference TRBV18 and TRBJ2-7, is NAGVMQNPRHLVRRRGQEARLRCSPMKGHSHVYWYRQLPEEGLKFMVYLQKENIIDESGMPKERFSAEFPKEGPSILRIQQVVRGDSAAYFCASSPLRQGSYEQYFGPGTRLTVT.

The CDR3 nucleotides read TGTGCCAGCTCACCGGCGGTGACAGGGACAGGTCAGCCCCAGCATTTT. Translation: CASSPAVTGTGQPQHF. The V and J genes are TRBV18 and TRBJ1-5, with 8 bases identical to TRBD1. This CDR3 comprises 16 residues. Per germline, CDR1 KGHSH and CDR2 LQKENI. After removal of 3 bases from V and 6 bases from J, the junction contained 10 bases not matched to a gene.

In DNA, the CDR3 is TGTGCCAGCAGCTATGGGACACCTTCTTACTACGAGCAGTACTTC. Protein product: CASSYGTPSYYEQYF. The J gene is TRBJ2-7, the V gene TRBV6-2 or TRBV6-3; weak D call: TRBD1 (6 bases). The germline V gene has CDR1 MNHEY and CDR2 SVGEGT. V was trimmed by 6 bases and J by 3 bases, leaving 18 bases between them. This CDR3 has 15 amino acids.

V usage is TRBV28 and J usage is TRBJ1-1, with TRBD1 as a possible D gene (6 bases). This CDR3 is 14 amino acids long. Germline CDR1 is MDHEN and CDR2 is SYDVKM. Trimming removed 5 bases at V and 2 bases at J, with 12 bases between. CDR3 loop: CASSHRTVNTEAFF. In DNA form, the CDR3 reads TGTGCCAGCAGTCACCGGACAGTAAACACTGAAGCTTTCTTT.

V and J are TRBV6-1 and TRBJ1-2; D is ambiguous. Germline lookup yields CDR1 MNHNS and CDR2 SASEGT. The CDR3 has 15 residues. Trimming shortened V by 0 bases and J by 0 bases, and 8 bases separated the two germline ends. The CDR3 sequence is CASSEAESANYGYTF. The CDR3 bases are TGTGCCAGCAGTGAAGCAGAATCAGCTAACTATGGCTACACCTTC.

The V call is TRBV5-8, the J call TRBJ1-1, with D possibly TRBD1 on 6 matching bases. This CDR3 is 14 amino acids long. Germline CDR1 and CDR2: SGHTS and YDEGEE. With 7 bases removed from V and 7 bases from J, the gap between germline ends came to 20 bases. The CDR3 DNA reads TGTGCCAGCGATGCCGGGACAACTAAGATTGAAGCTTTCTTT. It yields the protein CASDAGTTKIEAFF. Supplemented by reference TRBV5-8 and TRBJ1-1, the full variable domain reads EAGVTQSPTHLIKTRGQQATLRCSPISGHTSVYWYQQALGLGLQFLLWYDEGEERNRGNFPPRFSGRQFPNYSSELNVNALELEDSALYLCASDAGTTKIEAFFGQGTRLTVV.

This clone was counted a single time. V gene TRBV7-9 combines with J gene TRBJ2-1; TRBD2 is a possible D gene (6 bases). CDR1 SEHNR and CDR2 FQNEAQ come from the germline V gene (reference sequence). This CDR3 contains 14 residues. The ends were cut back, 3 bases at V and 9 bases at J, with 15 bases in the middle. The CDR3 region is CASSFSGAWGEQFF. The CDR3 nucleotides read TGTGCCAGCAGCTTTTCGGGAGCATGGGGTGAGCAGTTCTTC.

This clone was detected only once. The chain recombines TRBV28 with TRBJ2-3; TRBD1 matches 10 bases. Germline V lookup: CDR1 MDHEN, CDR2 SYDVKM. V lost 7 bases and J lost 2; bases outside the gene matches: 9. This CDR3 region has 16 residues. CDR3 in DNA: TGTGCCAGCACCGTGACAGGGGGCGATTACACAGATACGCAGTATTTT. It yields the protein CASTVTGGDYTDTQYF.

This chain connects TRBV3-1 (or the pseudogene TRBV3-2) to TRBJ2-7, with D unclear. Trimming left V 0 bases short and J 2 bases short, with 8 bases between. The CDR3 sequence is 14 residues long. From germline, CDR1 is LGHDT and CDR2 YNNKEL (reference sequence). The CDR3 sequence is CASSQDAATYEQYF. Here the CDR3 DNA reads TGTGCCAGCAGCCAAGATGCGGCCACCTACGAGCAGTACTTC.

This clone has just one count. This chain's CDR3 is CASSVGSVTTGDKETQYF. The CDR3 nucleotides read TGTGCCAGCAGCGTAGGCAGTGTGACGACAGGTGATAAAGAGACCCAGTACTTC. This rearrangement joins TRBV9 to TRBJ2-5; weak D call: TRBD1 (6 bases). Germline CDR1 and CDR2: SGDLS and YYNGEE. V gave up 0 bases and J gave up 3 bases, with 21 bases separating them. The CDR3 consists of 18 residues.

The genes are TRBV5-4 and TRBJ2-7, with D tentatively TRBD1 (5 bases). Germline V gene data show CDR1 as SGHNT and CDR2 as YYREEE (reference sequence). There are 16 residues in the CDR3. The V gene lost 4 bases and the J gene lost 3 bases, with 20 bases spanning the gap. CDR3 bases: TGTGCCAGCAGCCCGGAAACAGGATCCAGGGTCTACGAGCAGTACTTC. The encoded protein is CASSPETGSRVYEQYF.

V and J are TRBV7-2 and TRBJ2-3; TRBD2 matches at 7 bases. CDR3 length: 17 residues. J was trimmed by 1 base and V by 0 bases; bases with no gene match: 7. Germline V gives CDR1 SGHTA, CDR2 FQGNSA. Here the CDR3 reads CASSLAGAGSGTDTQYF. DNA of the CDR3: TGTGCCAGCAGCTTAGCAGGAGCGGGGAGTGGCACAGATACGCAGTATTTT.

This chain joins TRBV7-8 and TRBJ2-2, with 9 nucleotides matching TRBD2. The CDR3 runs to 15 residues. CDR1 and CDR2 from the germline V gene are SGHVS and FQNEAQ. Unmatched junction bases numbered 3, after V lost 4 bases and J lost 3 bases. This chain's CDR3 is CASSSGLADTGELFF. Written as DNA, the CDR3 is TGTGCCAGCAGCTCGGGACTAGCTGACACCGGGGAGCTGTTTTTT.

The CDR3 DNA is TGTGCCAGTAGTATAGGGAGACAGGTGGTCGGCAATGAGCAGTTCTTC. This sequence encodes CASSIGRQVVGNEQFF. This chain joins TRBV19 and TRBJ2-1; weak D call: TRBD1 (6 bases). V was trimmed by 1 base and J by 6 bases, leaving 16 bases between them. The CDR3 runs to 16 residues. Germline values: CDR1 LNHDA, CDR2 SQIVND (reference sequence).

CDR3 protein: CASTMVQGLGEQYF. The CDR3 bases are TGTGCCAGCACCATGGTTCAGGGGTTAGGCGAGCAGTACTTC. The J gene is TRBJ2-7, the V gene TRBV7-9, with a possible D match to TRBD1 (6 bases). Trimming left V 7 bases short and J 6 bases short, with 19 bases between. CDR1 and CDR2 from the germline V gene are SEHNR and FQNEAQ (reference sequence). The CDR3 loop spans 14 amino acids.

This clone was observed a single time. The chain combines TRBV9 with TRBJ2-5; 7 nucleotides agree with TRBD2. The V gene's germline CDR1 is SGDLS and CDR2 YYNGEE. The V gene end was trimmed by 3 bases and the J gene end by 7 bases; junction bases not matched to a gene: 6. CDR3 length: 13 residues. CDR3 bases: TGTGCCAGCAGCGATCGGGGCGGGGGGACCCAGTACTTC. Its translation: CASSDRGGGTQYF.

V and J are TRBV5-4 and TRBJ2-1; TRBD2 matches 8 bases. CDR1 and CDR2 from the germline V gene are SGHNT and YYREEE (reference sequence). CDR3 length: 15 amino acids. V lost 4 bases to trimming and J lost 4 bases; unmatched junction nucleotides: 7. The CDR3 spells CASSATSGNYNEQFF. The CDR3, as DNA: TGTGCCAGCAGCGCAACTAGCGGAAATTACAATGAGCAGTTCTTC.

This chain connects TRBV18 to TRBJ2-5; D may be TRBD1 (6 bases). Trimming cost V 4 bases and J 5 bases, with 17 bases left between them. CDR1 is KGHSH, CDR2 LQKENI, per germline. This CDR3 contains 15 residues. DNA of the CDR3: TGTGCCAGCTCACAACAGGGTTTTTCCGAGGAGACCCAGTACTTC. Its translation: CASSQQGFSEETQYF.

The chain has TRBV9 and TRBJ2-6, with a possible D match to TRBD2 (5 bases). The ends were cut back, 4 bases at V and 1 base at J, with 9 bases in the middle. CDR1 and CDR2 (germline): SGDLS, YYNGEE. CDR3 length: 15 amino acids. The DNA for the CDR3 is TGTGCCAGCAGCCGCCAGCGGTCTGGGGCCAACGTCCTGACTTTC. Translating it yields CASSRQRSGANVLTF. Full variable domain (rest looked up from reference TRBV9 and TRBJ2-6): DSGVTQTPKHLITATGQRVTLRCSPRSGDLSVYWYQQSLDQGLQFLIQYYNGEERAKGNILERFSAQQFPDLHSELNLSSLELGDSALYFCASSRQRSGANVLTFGAGSRLTVL.

This clone was seen a few times. The rearrangement links TRBV5-6 to TRBJ2-2, with 10 bases matching TRBD2. Germline V gene sequence: CDR1 SGHDT, CDR2 YYEEEE. The CDR3 extends over 17 amino acids. Losses at the gene ends were 4 bases for V and 5 bases for J; bases not matched to a gene: 11. In DNA, the CDR3 is TGTGCCAGCAGCCGCGGATCGGCTAGCGGGAGAACCGGGGAGCTGTTTTTT. Translated: CASSRGSASGRTGELFF. Looking up the rest from reference TRBV5-6 and TRBJ2-2 gives the full variable domain: DAGVTQSPTHLIKTRGQQVTLRCSPKSGHDTVSWYQQALGQGPQFIFQYYEEEERQRGNFPDRFSGHQFPNYSSELNVNALLLGDSALYLCASSRGSASGRTGELFFGEGSRLTVL.

DNA of the CDR3: TGTGCCAGCAGTTTAGGGGGACACAACTACAATGAGCAGTTCTTC. This translates into CASSLGGHNYNEQFF. The chain uses TRBV27 and TRBJ2-1; maybe TRBD1 (6 bases). Between the trimmed V and J ends, which lost 2 bases and 3 bases, there was a span of 11 bases. The CDR3 runs 15 residues. Germline CDR1 MNHEY, CDR2 SMNVEV (reference sequence).

The V and J genes are TRBV6-6 and TRBJ2-7, with D possibly TRBD1 on 6 matching bases. Trimming cost V 8 bases and J 3 bases, with 17 bases left between them. This CDR3 has 14 amino acids. Germline V gene lookup returns CDR1 MNHNY and CDR2 SVGAGI (reference sequence). This CDR3 is CASRTSSDSYEQYF. CDR3 nucleotides: TGTGCCAGCCGCACATCTTCGGACAGCTACGAGCAGTACTTC.

The rearrangement uses TRBV20-1 and TRBJ2-3, with 7 bases identical to TRBD2. The CDR3 is made up of 15 amino acids. Germline CDR1 reads DFQATT; CDR2 reads SNEGSKA (reference sequence). V was pared by 6 bases and J by 2 bases, with 11 bases of the junction left unmatched. CDR3 DNA sequence: TGCAGTGCCAGTGGTTCAGCGGGGAACACAGATACGCAGTATTTT. Residues: CSASGSAGNTDTQYF.

The chain couples TRBV4-3 to TRBJ2-7; D not resolved. This CDR3 is 14 amino acids long. V was trimmed by 1 base and J by 1 base, leaving 8 bases between them. CDR1 is LGHNA and CDR2 is YSLEER in the germline V gene. The CDR3 coding sequence is TGCGCCAGCAGCCAAGTCCTTCTATCCTACGAGCAGTACTTC. It yields the protein CASSQVLLSYEQYF.

The J gene is TRBJ1-5, the V gene TRBV7-9; TRBD1 is a possible D gene (5 bases). This CDR3 region has 17 residues. Deletions cut 1 base from V and 8 bases from J, with 21 bases between. Germline-derived CDR1 and CDR2 are SEHNR and FQNEAQ (reference sequence). CDR3 nucleotides: TGTGCCAGCAGCTTAGGGTTCGGCAGGGAACCCCTCGAGCCCCAGCATTTT. As protein: CASSLGFGREPLEPQHF.